This TCR beta chain was found in a study of shared clonotypes between healthy human individuals. Profiling relied on immunoSEQ multiplex PCR, and the TCRdb table lists in-frame clones only, not all of them. The sample holds roughly 1 million clones; 65% to 75% are singletons and the top ten take roughly 1.5%. This clone was counted only a few times. The CDR3 has 12 residues. Looked up from germline, CDR1 is MNHEY and CDR2 is SVGAGI. V was cut by 4 bases and J by 7 bases, with 10 bases left in between. This sequence joins TRBV6-5 and TRBJ1-2; unclear D gene. This clonotype was obtained from a young man in good health. Sequencing used memory CD4+ T cells sorted from blood. Subset meaning: CD45RA-negative fraction. Here the CDR3 DNA reads TGTGCCAGCAGTTTTGGAACGGGTGGCTACACCTTC. Translation: CASSFGTGGYTF.